The rows below give T cell receptor beta chains drawn from one sample of a study of T cells in narcolepsy. Here immunoSEQ multiplex PCR was the method, and the copy in TCRdb shows in-frame clones only, minus some. The table lists around 34,000 clones, 60% to 80% of them singletons. Sequences were obtained from memory (CD45RA-) CD4+ T cells from blood. The receptors were sampled from a human donor in good health. Each CDR3 is given with its conserved first and last residue. A D gene is named only where the DNA matches it firmly. The size of a clone is reported for some rows only, either as once, few or many, or as a class for expanded clones.

j_call | v_call | clone_size | d_call | cdr3_nt | cdr3_aa
TRBJ2-1 | TRBV6-5 | once | - | TGTGCCAGCAGTCACGACAGGATGCAGTTCTTC | CASSHDRMQFF
TRBJ2-1 | TRBV29-1 | - | - | TGCAGCGTTGGGACTATTGTCGGTGAGCAGTTCTTC | CSVGTIVGEQFF
TRBJ1-5 | TRBV19 | once | - | TGTGCCAGTAGGAACCGCCGGGACGGCAATCAGCCCCAGCATTTT | CASRNRRDGNQPQHF
TRBJ1-3 | TRBV7-8 | - | - | TGTGCCAGCAGCTTAAACTGGGACCCAGGCCTCTCTGGAAACACCATATATTTT | CASSLNWDPGLSGNTIYF
TRBJ1-1 | TRBV30 | - | TRBD1 | TGTGCCTGGAGTCCCTACAGGGGTAGTAGCACTGAAGCTTTCTTT | CAWSPYRGSSTEAFF
TRBJ2-7 | TRBV5-1 | - | - | TGCGCCAGCAGCTTGTTCGGGACACCGAACTACGAGCAGTACTTC | CASSLFGTPNYEQYF
TRBJ2-1 | TRBV7-9 | - | TRBD2 | TGTGCCAGCAGCTTGGAGACTAGCGGGAAATACAATGAGCAGTTCTTC | CASSLETSGKYNEQFF
TRBJ1-3 | TRBV4-1 | - | - | TGCGCCAGCAGCCAAGTAGTCACTGGAAACACCATATATTTT | CASSQVVTGNTIYF
TRBJ1-2 | TRBV2 | - | - | TGTGCCAGCAGGCCCGGGTTCGCGGATGGCTACACCTTC | CASRPGFADGYTF
TRBJ1-3 | TRBV5-1 | - | - | TGCGCCAGCAGCTCCTCCGGTTTCTCTGGAAACACCATATATTTT | CASSSSGFSGNTIYF
TRBJ2-5 | TRBV5-1 | - | TRBD2 | TGCGCCAGCAGCTTGGGTCCGAGCGGGAGTGTAAAAGAGACCCAGTACTTC | CASSLGPSGSVKETQYF
TRBJ1-2 | TRBV5-1 | - | - | TGCGCCAGCAGCTTGGCAGGGGACTATGGCTACACCTTC | CASSLAGDYGYTF
TRBJ2-4 | TRBV19 | once | TRBD2 | TGTGCCAGTAGTACCAGGGGACTAGCGGGCCGCAGGGAAAACATTCAGTACTTC | CASSTRGLAGRRENIQYF
TRBJ2-2 | TRBV7-6 | once | - | TGTGCCAGCACCCCCCCGGACGGGAACACCGGGGAGCTGTTTTTT | CASTPPDGNTGELFF
TRBJ2-7 | TRBV29-1 | - | - | TGCAGCGTCGGGGATTACGAGCAGTACTTC | CSVGDYEQYF
TRBJ2-5 | TRBV27 | once | - | TGTGCCAGCAGTCTTCCCTCCCAAGAGACCCAGTACTTC | CASSLPSQETQYF
TRBJ1-1 | TRBV5-4 | - | - | TGTGCCAGCAGCTCGGGTGGAGTTTTATTCAGTGAAGCTTTCTTT | CASSSGGVLFSEAFF
TRBJ2-4 | TRBV6-4 | - | TRBD2 | TGTGCCAGCAGTGACCTAGCGGGAGCGAACATTCAGTACTTC | CASSDLAGANIQYF
TRBJ2-7 | TRBV15 | - | - | TGTGCCACCAGCAGAGATTGGACAGTCGAGCAGTACTTC | CATSRDWTVEQYF
TRBJ2-3 | TRBV27 | few | TRBD2 | TGTGCCAGCAGAGCGGGAGGTGCGGATACGCAGTATTTT | CASRAGGADTQYF
TRBJ2-1 | TRBV4-1 | - | - | TGCGCCAGCAGCCAAGTTACTAGTCGCAATGAGCAGTTCTTC | CASSQVTSRNEQFF
TRBJ1-4 | TRBV5-1 | few | - | TGCGCCAGCAGCTTGAGGCCGATCGGAGGGAGTGAAAAACTGTTTTTT | CASSLRPIGGSEKLFF
TRBJ1-2 | TRBV6-1 | - | - | TGTGCCAGCAGTCTAGAGACAGACGGCTACACCTTC | CASSLETDGYTF
TRBJ2-1 | TRBV6-1 | - | TRBD2 | TGTGCCAGCAGTGATATTGCGGGAGGGATTGGTAATGAGCAGTTCTTC | CASSDIAGGIGNEQFF
TRBJ1-3 | TRBV7-8 | once | - | TGTGCCAGCAGCTTGTATTCCACGTTTGGGGGGGGAAACACCATATATTTT | CASSLYSTFGGGNTIYF
TRBJ2-1 | TRBV7-3 | - | TRBD2 | TGTGCCAGCAGCACGGGGGTAGCGGGAGGGCATGAGCAGTTCTTC | CASSTGVAGGHEQFF
TRBJ1-2 | TRBV9 | - | - | TGTGCCAGCAGCGGGGCCAGGGGCGACTATGGCTACACCTTC | CASSGARGDYGYTF
TRBJ2-2 | TRBV2 | - | - | TGTGCCAGCAGGGGGGACGGACCCACCGGGGAGCTGTTTTTT | CASRGDGPTGELFF
TRBJ2-3 | TRBV18 | - | TRBD2 | TGTGCCAGCTCCCCGGGACTAGCGGGACCCTATACGCAGTATTTT | CASSPGLAGPYTQYF
TRBJ2-7 | TRBV27 | - | - | TGTGCCAGCAGTGTAAATGGTGGGGCAGGGAGACCCTACGAGCAGTACTTC | CASSVNGGAGRPYEQYF
TRBJ2-7 | TRBV7-8 | - | TRBD2 | TGTGCCAGCAGCTTAGCTCTAGCGGAGTACTACGAGCAGTACTTC | CASSLALAEYYEQYF
TRBJ2-7 | TRBV11-3 | - | - | TGTGCCAGCAGCTTAGATAAGGGCGGATACTACGAGCAGTACTTC | CASSLDKGGYYEQYF
TRBJ2-1 | TRBV7-3 | once | TRBD1 | TGTGCCAGCAGCTTAAAGGGGACAGGGTTTAATGAGCAGTTCTTC | CASSLKGTGFNEQFF
TRBJ2-5 | TRBV5-4 | once | - | TGTGCCAGCAGCTTGGTGCAGCAAGAGACCCAGTACTTC | CASSLVQQETQYF
TRBJ1-2 | TRBV5-4 | - | TRBD1 | TGTGCCAGCAGTCGTGGACAGGGAGAACGGTATGGCTACACCTTC | CASSRGQGERYGYTF
TRBJ1-3 | TRBV7-8 | - | - | TGTGCCAGCAGCTTCGGAGATATAGCTGGAAACACCATATATTTT | CASSFGDIAGNTIYF
TRBJ2-7 | TRBV9 | - | - | TGTGCCAGCAGCGTAGACGGCCTCTCCTACGAGCAGTACTTC | CASSVDGLSYEQYF
TRBJ1-5 | TRBV7-6 | - | - | TGTGCCAGCAGCCCCAGACAGGGCAATCAGCCCCAGCATTTT | CASSPRQGNQPQHF
TRBJ2-7 | TRBV14 | once | TRBD2 | TGTGCCAGCAGCCGAGCGGGAATCCGCTACGAGCAGTACTTC | CASSRAGIRYEQYF
TRBJ2-1 | TRBV27 | once | - | TGTGCCAGCAGTAGAAGCTGGGGCTCCTACAATGAGCAGTTCTTC | CASSRSWGSYNEQFF
TRBJ2-7 | TRBV27 | - | - | TGTGCCAGCAGGGGGGGTCACGGGGCCTACGAGCAGTACTTC | CASRGGHGAYEQYF
TRBJ2-1 | TRBV6-5 | - | TRBD2 | TGTGCCAGCATCCCGCCGGGGGGCTCCTACAATGAGCAGTTCTTC | CASIPPGGSYNEQFF
TRBJ1-1 | TRBV11-2 | - | - | TGTGCCAGCAGCCCAAGGAGGGGGATGAACACTGAAGCTTTCTTT | CASSPRRGMNTEAFF
TRBJ1-1 | TRBV9 | - | - | TGTGCCAGCAGCGTTATCGAAGTCTGGGGGACTGAAGCTTTCTTT | CASSVIEVWGTEAFF
TRBJ2-7 | TRBV19 | - | TRBD2 | TGTGCCAGTAGTATACAAGCGGGGGACTCCTACGAGCAGTACTTC | CASSIQAGDSYEQYF
TRBJ2-2 | TRBV7-2 | - | TRBD2 | TGTGCCAGCAGCTTAGCGCGGCTAGCGGGAGCCGGGGAGCTGTTTTTT | CASSLARLAGAGELFF
TRBJ2-7 | TRBV29-1 | - | - | TGCAGCGTTGGAGGAGGTAGGGTAAGCGAGCAGTACTTC | CSVGGGRVSEQYF
TRBJ2-5 | TRBV6-6 | once | TRBD2 | TGTGCCAGCAGGCTAGCGGGCCAAGAGACCCAGTACTTC | CASRLAGQETQYF
TRBJ2-7 | TRBV6-5 | - | - | TGTGCCAGCAGACGCGGGACTCCACGATCCTACGAGCAGTACTTC | CASRRGTPRSYEQYF
TRBJ1-1 | TRBV7-2 | - | - | TGTGCCAGCAGCCCCACTGTGGCTTATGAAGCTTTCTTT | CASSPTVAYEAFF